This is a list of T cell receptor beta chains from one sample in a study of blood T cell repertoires in COVID-19. Profiled with immunoSEQ multiplex PCR; TCRdb holds only in-frame clones, not every one. The table lists hundreds of thousands of clones, 70% to 90% of them singletons. The source material was peripheral blood. Source of these receptors: a man older than 75 with acute or convalescent COVID-19. The CDR3 runs from the conserved cysteine through the conserved F or W. Each record gives: V gene, J gene, D gene, clone size, CDR3 protein, CDR3 DNA. The D gene is left open where the match is weak. Rows may omit the clone size; those that give it use once, few, many or a size class.

>TRBV5-1|TRBJ2-1|TRBD1|-
CASSLTGDNEQFF
TGCGCCAGCAGCTTGACAGGGGACAATGAGCAGTTCTTC
>TRBV7-2|TRBJ1-6|TRBD1|-
CASSSGTDNSPLHF
TGTGCCAGCAGTTCCGGGACAGATAATTCACCCCTCCACTTT
>TRBV11-2|TRBJ1-2|-|-
CASSLEGARYGYTF
TGTGCCAGCAGCTTAGAGGGGGCGCGCTATGGCTACACCTTC
>TRBV13|TRBJ2-7|TRBD2|-
CASTQGLVSYEQYF
TGTGCCAGCACTCAGGGACTAGTGTCTTACGAGCAGTACTTC
>TRBV27|TRBJ2-3|-|-
CASSSATAYTQYF
TGTGCCAGCAGTTCAGCGACAGCCTATACGCAGTATTTT
>TRBV7-6|TRBJ2-1|-|-
CASSLVTGPGAYNEQFF
TGTGCCAGCAGCTTAGTGACAGGGCCGGGGGCTTACAATGAGCAGTTCTTC
>TRBV29-1|TRBJ2-5|-|-
CSVTLGGPQYF
TGCAGCGTCACTCTCGGGGGGCCCCAGTACTTC
>TRBV2|TRBJ2-4|-|-
CASELPAKNIQYF
TGTGCCAGTGAACTCCCAGCCAAAAACATTCAGTACTTC
>TRBV2|TRBJ1-6|-|-
CASLGNSNNSPLHF
TGTGCCAGCCTCGGGAACAGCAATAATTCACCCCTCCACTTT
>TRBV27|TRBJ1-5|-|-
CASSLSLSANQPQHF
TGTGCCAGCAGTTTATCGTTGTCCGCGAATCAGCCCCAGCATTTT
>TRBV30|TRBJ2-6|-|-
CAWSVDRNQGFSGANVLTF
TGTGCCTGGAGTGTAGACCGGAACCAGGGGTTCTCTGGGGCCAACGTCCTGACTTTC
>TRBV7-2|TRBJ2-7|-|-
CASSLLSGSSYEQYF
TGTGCCAGCAGCTTGTTATCAGGGTCCTCCTACGAGCAGTACTTC
>TRBV30|TRBJ2-7|-|-
CAWSPVSSYEQYF
TGTGCCTGGAGTCCTGTGAGCTCCTACGAGCAGTACTTC
>TRBV7-9|TRBJ2-7|-|-
CASFTGGDEQYF
TGTGCCAGCTTTACAGGGGGGGACGAGCAGTACTTC
>TRBV12-3/TRBV12-4|TRBJ1-1|-|few
CASRERKTEAFF
TGTGCCAGCAGGGAGAGAAAGACTGAAGCTTTCTTT
>TRBV30|TRBJ2-3|TRBD2|-
CAWSSGTRGGDTQYF
TGTGCCTGGAGTTCCGGGACTAGAGGGGGGGATACGCAGTATTTT
>TRBV29-1|TRBJ2-1|TRBD2|-
CSVVRLAGVGNEQFF
TGCAGCGTTGTCCGCCTAGCGGGAGTGGGCAATGAGCAGTTCTTC
>TRBV21-1|TRBJ2-2|-|-
CASSKVTSGRSQPNTGELFF
TGTGCCAGCAGCAAAGTAACTAGCGGGAGGTCCCAACCCAACACCGGGGAGCTGTTTTTT
>TRBV5-4|TRBJ2-2|TRBD2|-
CASSLGTSGTSGELFF
TGTGCCAGCAGCCTAGGGACTAGCGGGACCTCCGGGGAGCTGTTTTTT
>TRBV19|TRBJ1-1|TRBD1|-
CASSQGQGATEAFF
TGTGCCAGTAGCCAGGGACAGGGGGCGACTGAAGCTTTCTTT
>TRBV7-3|TRBJ2-3|TRBD2|-
CASSLIAGGPADTQYF
TGTGCCAGCAGCTTAATTGCGGGAGGGCCCGCAGATACGCAGTATTTT
>TRBV28|TRBJ1-2|-|-
CASLAGLSGYTF
TGTGCCAGCCTCGCGGGGCTTAGCGGCTACACCTTC
>TRBV18|TRBJ1-5|TRBD1|-
CASLETGPNPSNQPQHF
TGTGCCAGCTTAGAGACAGGGCCAAATCCAAGCAATCAGCCCCAGCATTTT
>TRBV7-3|TRBJ2-1|TRBD1|-
CASSSTGGLGNEQFF
TGTGCCAGCAGTTCGACAGGGGGTTTGGGCAATGAGCAGTTCTTC
>TRBV11-2|TRBJ2-5|TRBD1|-
CASSPRTGRIQETQYF
TGTGCCAGCAGCCCGAGGACAGGGAGAATCCAAGAGACCCAGTACTTC
>TRBV9|TRBJ1-2|TRBD1|-
CASSVDGRGREGYTF
TGTGCCAGCAGCGTAGATGGCAGGGGGCGTGAAGGCTACACCTTC
>TRBV6-1|TRBJ2-2|TRBD1|-
CASSEAQGNGELFF
TGTGCCAGCAGTGAAGCACAGGGGAACGGGGAGCTGTTTTTT
>TRBV2|TRBJ1-5|-|-
CASSDRQGSNQPQHF
TGTGCCAGCAGTGACCGGCAGGGGAGCAATCAGCCCCAGCATTTT
>TRBV5-4|TRBJ2-2|-|-
CASTRPGITGELFF
TGTGCCAGCACCCGACCGGGGATCACCGGGGAGCTGTTTTTT
>TRBV18|TRBJ1-6|TRBD1|-
CASSPTGGVGSPLHF
TGTGCCAGCTCACCTACAGGGGGCGTAGGATCACCCCTCCACTTT
>TRBV15|TRBJ2-1|TRBD2|-
CATSSDLAGGGFF
TGTGCCACCAGCAGCGATCTAGCGGGAGGGGGGTTCTTC
>TRBV5-6|TRBJ2-3|-|few
CASRVAVFTDTQYF
TGTGCCAGCAGAGTGGCGGTATTCACAGATACGCAGTATTTT
>TRBV11-3|TRBJ1-1|-|few
CASSLELNTEAFF
TGTGCCAGCAGCCTCGAGCTTAACACTGAAGCTTTCTTT
>TRBV7-2|TRBJ2-3|TRBD2|-
CASSSLQLAGGPYTQYF
TGTGCCAGCAGCTCTCTCCAACTAGCGGGAGGGCCCTATACGCAGTATTTT
>TRBV18|TRBJ2-1|TRBD2|few
CASSFWTSGSRAHNEQFF
TGTGCCAGCTCTTTCTGGACTAGCGGGAGTAGGGCACACAATGAGCAGTTCTTC
>TRBV7-3|TRBJ2-2|-|-
CASQLANTGELFF
TGTGCCAGCCAGCTAGCGAACACCGGGGAGCTGTTTTTT
>TRBV18|TRBJ1-4|-|-
CASSPGLNEKLFF
TGTGCCAGCTCACCGGGGCTTAATGAAAAACTGTTTTTT
>TRBV27|TRBJ2-3|-|-
CASSLSQITDTQYF
TGTGCCAGCAGTCTTTCACAGATCACAGATACGCAGTATTTT
>TRBV18|TRBJ1-2|TRBD1|-
CASSPLDRAANYGYTF
TGTGCCAGCTCACCACTAGACAGGGCAGCTAACTATGGCTACACCTTC
>TRBV28|TRBJ2-1|TRBD2|few
CASISSGDNEQFF
TGTGCCAGCATCTCTAGCGGGGACAATGAGCAGTTCTTC
>TRBV19|TRBJ1-3|TRBD1|-
CASSPRQGFSGNTIYF
TGTGCCAGTAGTCCACGACAGGGGTTCTCTGGAAACACCATATATTTT
>TRBV11-3|TRBJ1-1|-|once
CASGEHRLNTEAFF
TGTGCCAGCGGCGAACACAGACTGAACACTGAAGCTTTCTTT
>TRBV18|TRBJ2-6|TRBD1|-
CASSPDRAGANVLTF
TGTGCCAGCTCACCCGACAGGGCGGGGGCCAACGTCCTGACTTTC
>TRBV4-1|TRBJ2-1|-|-
CASSLPPSDGYNEQFF
TGCGCCAGCAGCCTACCCCCTAGCGACGGGTACAATGAGCAGTTCTTC